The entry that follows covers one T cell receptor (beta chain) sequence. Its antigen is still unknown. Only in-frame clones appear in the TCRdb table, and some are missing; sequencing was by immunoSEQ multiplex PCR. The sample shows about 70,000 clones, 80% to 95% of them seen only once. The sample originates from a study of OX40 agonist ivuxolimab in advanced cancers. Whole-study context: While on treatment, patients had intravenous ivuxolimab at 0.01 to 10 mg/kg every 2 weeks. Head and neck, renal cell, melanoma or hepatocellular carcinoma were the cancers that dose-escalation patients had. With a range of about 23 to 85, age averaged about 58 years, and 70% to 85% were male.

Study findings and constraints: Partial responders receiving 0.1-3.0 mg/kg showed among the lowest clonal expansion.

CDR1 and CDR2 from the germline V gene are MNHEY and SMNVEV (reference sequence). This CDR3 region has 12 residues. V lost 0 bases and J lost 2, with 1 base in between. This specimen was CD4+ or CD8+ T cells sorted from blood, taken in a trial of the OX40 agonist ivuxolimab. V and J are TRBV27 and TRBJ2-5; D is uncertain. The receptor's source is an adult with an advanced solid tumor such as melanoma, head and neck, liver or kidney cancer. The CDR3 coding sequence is TGTGCCAGCAGTTTATCGCAAGAGACCCAGTACTTC. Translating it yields CASSLSQETQYF.